The entry that follows covers one T cell receptor beta chain sequence. The source of the sample is a study of T cell responses to AZD1222 COVID-19 vaccine. CDR3 length equals 14 residues. The ends were cut back, 0 bases at V and 4 bases at J, with 10 bases in the middle. Germline-derived CDR1 and CDR2 are LGHNA and YSLEER. TCRdb's copy holds only in-frame clones and misses some; the assay was immunoSEQ multiplex PCR. The table includes roughly 130,000 clones, roughly nine tenths detected once. This TCR derives from an adult in good health. The J gene is TRBJ2-7, the V gene TRBV4-3; no definite D call. Sequenced material: peripheral blood, taken on day 0 of AZD1222 vaccination. The CDR3 DNA reads TGCGCCAGCAGCCAAGAATTACACCTATACGAGCAGTACTTC. Protein sequence: CASSQELHLYEQYF.